The entry below describes one T cell receptor (beta chain). What it recognizes is unknown. Selected pancreatic ductal adenocarcinoma patients had undergone surgery without neoadjuvant therapy. This sample is drawn from a study of T cells in pancreatic ductal adenocarcinoma. Study conclusions and caveats: Blood clonality (roughly 0.072) did not differ significantly from tumor (about 0.11). Tumor samples had fewer productive templates and approximately 7.9-fold fewer unique clonotypes than blood.

V lost 5 bases to trimming and J lost 5 bases, with 21 bases between them. CDR1 and CDR2 (germline): SGHTA, FQGNSA. This CDR3 is built from 16 residues. Here immunoSEQ multiplex PCR was the method, and the copy in TCRdb shows in-frame clones only, minus some. The data show roughly 17,000 clones, about 90% seen once. The V gene is TRBV7-2, the J gene TRBJ2-5, with D possibly TRBD1 on 6 matching bases. The source material was PBMCs. The sequence derives from a human donor with pancreatic ductal adenocarcinoma. The CDR3 bases are TGTGCCAGCAGCCGGATCCTTTCTGGGGGCTTGGAGACCCAGTACTTC. Translated, it gives CASSRILSGGLETQYF.